The T cell receptor (beta chain) described here comes from a study of tumor-infiltrating lymphocytes in localized non-small cell lung cancer. Points from the study as a whole: Immunotypes IM1 and IM2 had similar TCR-derived T-cell fractions.

Regarding this clone: The target antigen is unknown.

Generated by immunoSEQ multiplex PCR, the TCRdb table keeps only in-frame clones and is missing some. The table has some 11,000 clones, about 76% seen once. The CDR3 consists of 14 residues. Germline CDR1 MNHEY, CDR2 SVGAGI. Trimming removed 6 bases from V and 1 base from J; junction bases left unmatched: 3. The V call is TRBV6-5, the J call TRBJ2-7; 10 bases are shared with TRBD1. This receptor was identified in a human donor with non-small cell lung cancer. Sequencing was performed on uninvolved lung tissue not adjacent to the tumor. CDR3: CASRRTGGSYEQYF. The CDR3 DNA reads as TGTGCCAGCAGACGGACAGGGGGTTCCTACGAGCAGTACTTC.